This T cell receptor beta chain was profiled in a study of T cells in Graves' hyperthyroidism and ophthalmopathy. An absence of ophthalmopathy progression within 18 months meant stable Graves' hyperthyroidism. This clonotype was found many times. Its antigen remains unknown. The CDR3 contains 15 residues. Trimming removed 8 bases from V and 1 base from J, with 17 bases in between. Germline V lookup: CDR1 MNHEY, CDR2 SVGAGI. Study-wide points: Clonotypes that were expanded in thyroid above 0.001 mostly appeared in blood too.

Researchers took RNA transcripts and amplified the TCR beta CDR3 regions from them. An initial round of RT-PCR targeting the TCR CDR3 relied on the HTBI primer set. TCRdb ran MiXCR on the multiplex PCR reads and lists one entry per CDR3 protein. The sample records over 700,000 distinct CDR3 sequences, about 35% being singletons. Material: blood. This TCR was sampled from a woman aged 40 to 50 with Graves' hyperthyroidism. The genes are TRBV6-5 and TRBJ1-1, with TRBD1 as a possible D gene (6 bases). The CDR3 loop reads CASHPRDTTNTEAFF. The DNA for the CDR3 is TGTGCCAGCCATCCCCGGGACACGACGAACACTGAAGCTTTCTTT.